This entry lists 12 T cell receptor beta chains sequenced from one sample in a study of T cells after yellow fever vaccination. From the 5' RACE reads, TCRdb called clonotypes with MiXCR, one entry per CDR3 protein. Of around 320,000 distinct CDR3 sequences listed, 3.5% to 4.5% were seen once; the top ten hold roughly a fifth. Here the sequenced sample was PBMCs, taken 15 days after the yellow fever booster vaccination. The source is a man between 18 and 29 years old who received the YFV17D yellow fever vaccine.

This clonotype was counted ten times or more. The chain is built from TRBV7-2 and TRBJ2-5; D possibly matches TRBD1 or TRBD2 (6 bases each). The CDR3 contains 13 residues. CDR1 is SGHTA, CDR2 FQGNSA, per germline. V lost 6 bases to trimming and J lost 1 base, with 9 bases between them. The CDR3 region has the DNA TGTGCCAGCAGTAGGGGGGTCCAAGAGACCCAGTACTTC. Residues: CASSRGVQETQYF.

This clonotype was detected many times. The rearrangement uses TRBV7-3 and TRBJ2-3; D remains ambiguous. The CDR3 is made up of 13 amino acids. Germline V gene lookup returns CDR1 SGHTA and CDR2 FQGTGA. Trimming removed 6 bases from V and 3 bases from J, with 10 bases in between. The CDR3 reads CASSSQGTDTQYF. As DNA, the CDR3 is TGTGCCAGCAGTTCCCAAGGGACAGATACGCAGTATTTT.

This chain uses TRBV5-1 with TRBJ2-1, with TRBD2 matching over 7 bases. J was trimmed by 8 bases and V by 0 bases; bases with no gene match: 8. This CDR3 spans 15 amino acids. Germline assignment: CDR1 SGHRS and CDR2 YFSETQ. The CDR3 DNA reads TGCGCCAGCAGCTTGGTCGCGGGTGCGGGGGATGAGCAGTTCTTC. It specifies CASSLVAGAGDEQFF.

The chain carries TRBV7-9 and TRBJ1-2, with D possibly matching TRBD1 (6 bases). Per germline, CDR1 SEHNR and CDR2 FQNEAQ (reference sequence). With 5 bases removed from V and 1 base from J, the gap between germline ends came to 23 bases. There are 18 residues in the CDR3. The CDR3 reads CASSLVVVGGSLNYGYTF. The CDR3 region has the DNA TGTGCCAGCAGCCTGGTCGTGGTGGGGGGCAGTCTTAACTATGGCTACACCTTC.

The chain uses TRBV27 and TRBJ1-6, with D possibly being TRBD1 (5 bases). The CDR3 extends over 16 amino acids. Per germline, CDR1 MNHEY and CDR2 SMNVEV (reference sequence). Trimming removed 8 bases at V and 11 bases at J, with 25 bases between. The CDR3 DNA sequence: TGTGCCAGCGCCATTTTTCGTCCGACAGCGGACGCACCCCTCCACTTT. Protein: CASAIFRPTADAPLHF.

This clonotype was observed many times. This chain connects TRBV7-2 to TRBJ1-4; a possible D gene is TRBD1 (5 bases). The CDR3 is made up of 14 amino acids. Germline assignment: CDR1 SGHTA and CDR2 FQGNSA. V lost 5 bases, J lost 5 bases, and 12 bases lay in between. The DNA of the CDR3 is TGTGCCAGCAGCCCGACAGTTCGCAATGAAAAACTGTTTTTT. It translates to CASSPTVRNEKLFF.

This clonotype was observed many times. The rearrangement joins TRBV2 to TRBJ2-3; D gene ambiguous. The germline V and J ends were trimmed by 2 bases and 0 bases, with 15 bases remaining between them. Germline CDR1 and CDR2: SNHLY and FYNNEI. This CDR3 is 17 amino acids long. CDR3 nucleotide sequence: TGTGCCAGCAGTGAAATTGTCTGGGAAACTAGCACAGATACGCAGTATTTT. It codes for CASSEIVWETSTDTQYF. The whole variable domain, filled in from reference TRBV2 and TRBJ2-3, reads EPEVTQTPSHQVTQMGQEVILRCVPISNHLYFYWYRQILGQKVEFLVSFYNNEISEKSEIFDDQFSVERPDGSNFTLKIRSTKLEDSAMYFCASSEIVWETSTDTQYFGPGTRLTVL.

Only a few counts were recorded for this clonotype. The chain has TRBV7-9 and TRBJ2-2; D unclear. The CDR3 loop spans 13 amino acids. The V gene's germline CDR1 is SEHNR and CDR2 FQNEAQ (reference sequence). Trimming cost V 6 bases and J 3 bases, with 8 bases left between them. DNA for the CDR3: TGTGCCAGCAGGCGAGGCTACACCGGGGAGCTGTTTTTT. Protein: CASRRGYTGELFF.

This clonotype was counted at least ten times. The chain couples TRBV18 to TRBJ2-1; possible D gene TRBD2, 6 bases. The germline V gene has CDR1 KGHSH and CDR2 LQKENI. The CDR3 is made up of 15 amino acids. Trimming removed 0 bases from V and 0 bases from J, with 6 bases in between. The CDR3 sequence: CASSPPSGSYNEQFF. As DNA, the CDR3 is TGTGCCAGCTCACCACCTAGCGGCTCCTACAATGAGCAGTTCTTC. Complete variable domain (other parts from reference TRBV18 and TRBJ2-1): NAGVMQNPRHLVRRRGQEARLRCSPMKGHSHVYWYRQLPEEGLKFMVYLQKENIIDESGMPKERFSAEFPKEGPSILRIQQVVRGDSAAYFCASSPPSGSYNEQFFGPGTRLTVL.

This clonotype occurred many times. The chain recombines TRBV29-1 with TRBJ2-5; D gene unclear. Per the germline V gene, CDR1 is SQVTM and CDR2 is ANQGSEA. Trimming removed 6 bases from V and 4 bases from J, with 9 bases in between. CDR3 length: 11 residues. CDR3 amino acids: CSVLPAETQYF. Here the CDR3 DNA reads TGCAGCGTCCTTCCAGCAGAGACCCAGTACTTC.

This clonotype was detected ten times or more. The chain is built from TRBV15 and TRBJ2-5; 9 nucleotides match TRBD1. The germline CDR1 and CDR2 sequences are LNHNV and YYDKDF (reference sequence). The CDR3 sequence is 15 residues long. The trim removed 0 bases at V and 4 bases at J, leaving 3 bases unmatched. CDR3 sequence (DNA): TGTGCCACCAGCAGAGACCGACAGGGGGGAGAGACCCAGTACTTC. It is translated as CATSRDRQGGETQYF.

J is TRBJ2-1 and V is TRBV5-6; D possibly corresponds to TRBD1 (6 bases). CDR1 is SGHDT, CDR2 YYEEEE, per germline. Deletions cut 5 bases from V and 4 bases from J, with 16 bases between. CDR3 length: 15 residues. CDR3 residues: CASRPRDTFYNEQFF. The CDR3 region has the DNA TGTGCCAGCAGGCCCCGGGACACCTTTTACAATGAGCAGTTCTTC.